This T cell receptor beta chain was identified during a study of shared clonotypes between healthy human individuals. TCRdb's table, derived via immunoSEQ multiplex PCR, lists solely in-frame clones and lacks some. The data show about 1.9 million clones, with just under 95% seen just once and about 1.6% held by the top ten. The length of the CDR3 is 12 residues. Deletions cut 3 bases from V and 7 bases from J, with 7 bases between. Germline V gene sequence: CDR1 MNHEY, CDR2 SMNVEV (reference sequence). Only CD45RO-negative cells positively selected for CCR7 counted as naive CD8 cells, so terminally differentiated effector memory CD45RA+ cells were excluded.

The chain carries TRBV27 and TRBJ1-5; no clear D gene. The source material was naive CD8+ T cells from PBMCs. The origin of this receptor is a man younger than 35 in good health. Some clones in this sample may be carry-over from other donors' samples. In DNA form, the CDR3 reads TGTGCCAGCAGTTTCTACGGGCAGCCCCAGCATTTT. Residues: CASSFYGQPQHF.